The TCR beta chain described here comes from a study of blood T cell repertoires in COVID-19 (dated by TCRdb to the early 2020s). Concerning the study at large: Collaborator samples came from the United States, Italy and Spain and covered acute and convalescent phases of COVID-19. The material from the prospective study consisted of cDNA or gDNA derived from T cells, B-cell-depleted T cells, or PBMCs. The dataset comprised deeply sampled blood TCRbeta repertoires from subjects exposed to, actively infected with, or recovered from COVID-19. The repertoires were released in a freely available public database meant as a resource for research on the immune response to SARS-CoV-2. The samples were drawn from the first 160 participants of the ongoing ImmuneRACE study and from some 1,300 subjects provided by 6 global collaborators. Sample metadata almost always included a de-identified subject ID, COVID-19 status, age in years and sex. Where HLA class I and class II types were available, the types were taken from metadata supplied by the sample provider, not from assay-based typing. Here is what the overall study found, with its caveats: Clinical and demographic metadata were provided uncurated, with the amount varying by source and participant.

From the germline V gene, CDR1 is SGHRS and CDR2 is YFSETQ. The germline ends are 17 bases apart after V is trimmed by 0 bases and J by 7 bases. There are 15 amino acids in the CDR3, from cysteine to phenylalanine inclusive. Here the CDR3 DNA is all that survives: 45 bases in frame from base 1. Each collaborating institution followed its own protocols to collect whole blood in K2EDTA tubes. For TCRbeta analysis, collaborator samples were shipped as frozen whole blood, as isolated PBMCs, or as DNA extracted from either sample type. TCRbeta CDR3 regions were amplified from genomic DNA using the immunoSEQ Assay, a bias-controlled multiplex PCR. Regarding the original processing steps: The number of nucleated cells in each sample was estimated from the amplification of reference gene primers within the assay. To quantify the absolute abundance of each unique TCRbeta CDR3 rearrangement, sequence reads were collapsed and filtered. For each sample, productive Simpson clonality was calculated as the square root of Simpson's diversity index across productive rearrangements. TCRdb's version of the immuneACCESS table is confined to in-frame rearrangements and falls short of the full clone set. An unresolved V gene accounts for under half of the shortfall where checked; the remainder is of unknown origin. V, J and clone size derive from that table, while D and trimming were established from the DNA sequence. In this sample the table shows 85,000 to 130,000 clones, 92% of which occur a single time. The leading ten clones occupy around 5.7% of the sample.

For this clone: Its antigen is unknown. No base quality values were provided; no much bigger clone lies one nucleotide off.

Sequencing was done on a sample of peripheral blood. The V and J genes are TRBV5-1 and TRBJ2-7; the best D guess is TRBD1, with 6 bases matching. The TCR comes from an older man with acute or convalescent COVID-19. Here is the DNA: TGCGCCAGCAGCTTGGGGAGTACAGGGTTGGTAGAGCAGTACTTC. This yields the protein CASSLGSTGLVEQYF.